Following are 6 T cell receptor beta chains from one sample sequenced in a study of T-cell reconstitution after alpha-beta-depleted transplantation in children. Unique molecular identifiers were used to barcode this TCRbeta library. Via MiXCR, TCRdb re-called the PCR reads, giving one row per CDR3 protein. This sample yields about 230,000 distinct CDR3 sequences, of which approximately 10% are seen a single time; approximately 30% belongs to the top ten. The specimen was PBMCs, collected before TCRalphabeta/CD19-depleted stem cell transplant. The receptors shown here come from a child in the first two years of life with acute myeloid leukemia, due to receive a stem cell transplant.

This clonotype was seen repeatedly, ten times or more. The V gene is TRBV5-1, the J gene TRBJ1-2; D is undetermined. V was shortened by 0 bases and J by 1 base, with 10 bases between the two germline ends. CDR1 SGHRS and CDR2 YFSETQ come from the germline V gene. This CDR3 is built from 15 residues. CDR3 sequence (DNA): TGCGCCAGCAGCTTGGACATGGGCTATAACTATGGCTACACCTTC. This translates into CASSLDMGYNYGYTF.

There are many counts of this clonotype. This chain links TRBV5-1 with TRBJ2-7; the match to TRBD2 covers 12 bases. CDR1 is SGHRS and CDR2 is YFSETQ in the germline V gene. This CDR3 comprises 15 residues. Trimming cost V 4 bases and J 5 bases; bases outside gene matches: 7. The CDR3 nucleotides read TGCGCCAGCAGCATAGGACTAGCGGGAAGGAACGAGCAGTACTTC. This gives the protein CASSIGLAGRNEQYF.

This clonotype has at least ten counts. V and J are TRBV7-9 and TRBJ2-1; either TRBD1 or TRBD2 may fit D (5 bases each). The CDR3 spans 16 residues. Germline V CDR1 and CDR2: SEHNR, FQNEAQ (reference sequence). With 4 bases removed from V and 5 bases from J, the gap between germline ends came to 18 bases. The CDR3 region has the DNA TGTGCCAGCAGCTCGAGAGGGTCTGTAGGGGACAATGAGCAGTTCTTC. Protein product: CASSSRGSVGDNEQFF.

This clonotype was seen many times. The CDR3 region has the DNA TGCAGTGCTAGACCCAAAAACTCTCCTCCGAACACTGAAGCTTTCTTT. Protein product: CSARPKNSPPNTEAFF. This chain links TRBV20-1 with TRBJ1-1; D call uncertain. This CDR3 is built from 16 residues. V lost 2 bases and J 1 base, leaving 17 bases between the germline ends. Germline lookup yields CDR1 DFQATT and CDR2 SNEGSKA (reference sequence).

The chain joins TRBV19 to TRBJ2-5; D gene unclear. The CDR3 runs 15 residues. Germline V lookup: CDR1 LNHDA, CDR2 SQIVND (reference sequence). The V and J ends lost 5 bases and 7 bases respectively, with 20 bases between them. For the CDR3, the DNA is TGTGCCAGTAGTCTAGGGTCGGGCCCACCAGTGACCCAGTACTTC. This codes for CASSLGSGPPVTQYF.

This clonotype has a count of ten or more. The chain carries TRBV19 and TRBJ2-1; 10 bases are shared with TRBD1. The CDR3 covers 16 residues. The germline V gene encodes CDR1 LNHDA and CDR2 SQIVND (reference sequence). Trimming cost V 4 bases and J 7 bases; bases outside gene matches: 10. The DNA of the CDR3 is TGTGCCAGTAGTACGACAGGGACAGGGGTCCCGAATGAGCAGTTCTTC. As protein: CASSTTGTGVPNEQFF. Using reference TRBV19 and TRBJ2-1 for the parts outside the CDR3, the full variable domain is DGGITQSPKYLFRKEGQNVTLSCEQNLNHDAMYWYRQDPGQGLRLIYYSQIVNDFQKGDIAEGYSVSREKKESFPLTVTSAQKNPTAFYLCASSTTGTGVPNEQFFGPGTRLTVL.